The 9 T cell receptor beta chains reported below all come from one sample, sequenced in a study of blood T cells in healthy people across ages. Then a second PCR, running about 6 to 12 cycles, was carried out with a sample-barcoded 5' primer and a J-beta primer mix. One entry per CDR3 protein results from TCRdb running MiXCR on the 5' RACE reads. The sample carries approximately 1,700,000 distinct CDR3 sequences, around 40% recorded once. Material: blood. The receptors stem from a human donor in good health.

The chain recombines TRBV18 with TRBJ1-2; 9 nucleotides agree with TRBD1. The length of the CDR3 is 14 residues. V was pared by 1 base and J by 6 bases, with 3 bases of the junction left unmatched. Germline values: CDR1 KGHSH, CDR2 LQKENI. The CDR3 DNA is TGTGCCAGCTCACCACTGGACAGGGGAAATGGCTACACCTTC. Translated: CASSPLDRGNGYTF.

This clonotype was seen a handful of times. CDR3 amino acids: CASSFRGAVANEQFF. The CDR3 DNA reads as TGTGCCAGCAGCTTCCGGGGGGCGGTCGCGAATGAGCAGTTCTTC. This chain uses TRBV7-6 with TRBJ2-1; maybe TRBD2 (7 bases). V was pared by 3 bases and J by 7 bases, with 16 bases between. CDR1 SGHVS and CDR2 FNYEAQ come from the germline V gene. The CDR3 totals 15 residues.

The CDR3 region has the DNA TGTGCCAGCAGCGCTCGGACAGACTTCACGGATACGCAGTATTTT. Protein product: CASSARTDFTDTQYF. The rearrangement links TRBV9 to TRBJ2-3; tentatively, D is TRBD1 (6 bases). Germline V CDR1 and CDR2: SGDLS, YYNGEE. V dropped 3 bases and J dropped 6 bases, with 17 bases sitting between them. The CDR3 runs to 15 residues. Drawing the rest from reference TRBV9 and TRBJ2-3, the complete variable domain is DSGVTQTPKHLITATGQRVTLRCSPRSGDLSVYWYQQSLDQGLQFLIQYYNGEERAKGNILERFSAQQFPDLHSELNLSSLELGDSALYFCASSARTDFTDTQYFGPGTRLTVL.

The V and J genes are TRBV7-8 and TRBJ2-2; maybe TRBD2 (5 bases). The V gene lost 3 bases and the J gene lost 7 bases, with 12 bases spanning the gap. The CDR3 runs to 14 residues. CDR1 and CDR2 (germline): SGHVS, FQNEAQ. CDR3 region: CASSLLAPHGELFF. As DNA, the CDR3 is TGTGCCAGCAGCTTGCTAGCCCCTCACGGGGAGCTGTTTTTT. The whole variable domain, remainder taken from reference TRBV7-8 and TRBJ2-2, is GAGVSQSPRYKVAKRGQDVALRCDPISGHVSLFWYQQALGQGPEFLTYFQNEAQLDKSGLPSDRFFAERPEGSVSTLKIQRTQQEDSAVYLCASSLLAPHGELFFGEGSRLTVL.

This chain uses TRBV20-1 with TRBJ2-1; 9 bases match TRBD2. Germline values: CDR1 DFQATT, CDR2 SNEGSKA (reference sequence). CDR3 length: 17 amino acids. V was pared by 2 bases and J by 8 bases, with 16 bases of the junction left unmatched. CDR3 loop: CSARPRFLAGPGDEQFF. CDR3 bases: TGCAGTGCTAGACCCCGGTTCCTAGCGGGGCCAGGTGATGAGCAGTTCTTC.

This chain uses TRBV7-2 with TRBJ2-5; TRBD2 aligns across 12 bases. V shed 1 base, J shed 5 bases, and the junction held 5 bases outside the gene matches. The length of the CDR3 is 16 residues. From germline, CDR1 is SGHTA and CDR2 FQGNSA. The CDR3 bases are TGTGCCAGCAGCTTAGTTGCTAGCGGGGGGGCGGAGACCCAGTACTTC. This encodes CASSLVASGGAETQYF.

This clonotype turned up a few times. The J gene is TRBJ2-1, the V gene TRBV7-4; D call uncertain. This CDR3 region has 12 residues. V lost 4 bases, J lost 8 bases, and 9 bases lay in between. The V gene's germline CDR1 is SGHVT and CDR2 SQSDAQ. The CDR3 bases are TGTGCCAGCAGCTCCCCCGGCGATGAGCAGTTCTTC. Its protein is CASSSPGDEQFF.

This clonotype was seen more than once but under ten times. The J gene is TRBJ1-6, the V gene TRBV5-1, with 7 bases fitting TRBD1. Germline CDR1 reads SGHRS; CDR2 reads YFSETQ. The junction had 10 bases not matched to a gene; V was cut back by 0 bases and J by 10 bases. This CDR3 region has 16 residues. The CDR3 DNA is TGCGCCAGCAGCTTGGTCGTCACAGGGGATTCCTCACCCCTCCACTTT. This sequence encodes CASSLVVTGDSSPLHF.

A few counts support this clonotype. V gene TRBV7-8 combines with J gene TRBJ1-4, with D uncertain. CDR1 SGHVS and CDR2 FQNEAQ come from the germline V gene. The CDR3 runs 14 residues. Trimming took 5 bases from V and 7 from J, leaving 14 bases between them. The CDR3 here is CASSPKRIGEKLFF. In DNA form, the CDR3 reads TGTGCCAGCAGCCCCAAGAGAATCGGTGAAAAACTGTTTTTT.